This record covers a single T cell receptor (beta chain). Antigen unknown. The repertoire was sequenced with immunoSEQ multiplex PCR; TCRdb's copy has only in-frame clones and lacks some. The sample has approximately 2.5 million clones, roughly 92% seen once; the top ten hold over 0.12%. The sample comes from a study of shared clonotypes between healthy human individuals. Study-wide context: The donors, a couple of women and three men, were aged 18 to 49.

General study results and limits: The naive CD4 repertoires of several donors were compared, and roughly 5% of clonotypes were shared.

The CDR3 covers 13 residues. The ends were cut back, 7 bases at V and 9 bases at J, with 13 bases in the middle. Per the germline V gene, CDR1 is LNHDA and CDR2 is SQIVND (reference sequence). Sequencing was done on a sample of naive CD4+ T cells sorted from blood. Subset in this sample: CD45RA+ positively selected. This TCR was sampled from a man between 18 and 35 years old in good health. The rearrangement joins TRBV19 to TRBJ1-6; no reliable D call. The CDR3 DNA sequence: TGTGCCAGTAAAAACACAGTTTTTTCACCCCTCCACTTT. Encoded protein: CASKNTVFSPLHF.